This TCR beta chain was found in a study of blood T cell dynamics during melanoma immunotherapy. Clones were read by immunoSEQ multiplex PCR, and TCRdb kept only the in-frame ones, dropping some. The sample lists over 10,000 clones, approximately 89% occurring once. Specified time point: week 3, after first cycle of checkpoint inhibitor. V gave up 7 bases and J gave up 7 bases; unmatched junction bases: 5. CDR1 is ENHRY, CDR2 SYGVKD, per germline. CDR3 length: 14 residues. The chain employs TRBV10-3 and TRBJ2-2; TRBD1 aligns across 11 bases. The TCR sequence derives from a human donor with melanoma. The sequencing here drew on effector memory CD8+ T cells from blood, taken from a patient treated with checkpoint blockade. The CDR3 DNA sequence: TGTGCCATCATGGACAGGGGGCTCGGCGGGGAGCTGTTTTTT. Its translation is CAIMDRGLGGELFF.